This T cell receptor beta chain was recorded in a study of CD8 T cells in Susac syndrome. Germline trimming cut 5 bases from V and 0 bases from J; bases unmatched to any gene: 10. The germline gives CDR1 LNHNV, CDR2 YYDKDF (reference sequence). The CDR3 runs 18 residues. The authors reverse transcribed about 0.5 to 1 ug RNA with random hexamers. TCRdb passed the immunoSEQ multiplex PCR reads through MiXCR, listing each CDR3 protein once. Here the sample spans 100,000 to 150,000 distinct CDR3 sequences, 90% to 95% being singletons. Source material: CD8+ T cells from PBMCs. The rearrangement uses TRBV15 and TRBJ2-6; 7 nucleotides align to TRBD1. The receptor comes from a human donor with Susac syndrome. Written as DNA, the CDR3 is TGTGCCACCAGCCCCCAGGGGGTAGCCCACTCTGGGGCCAACGTCCTGACTTTC. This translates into CATSPQGVAHSGANVLTF.